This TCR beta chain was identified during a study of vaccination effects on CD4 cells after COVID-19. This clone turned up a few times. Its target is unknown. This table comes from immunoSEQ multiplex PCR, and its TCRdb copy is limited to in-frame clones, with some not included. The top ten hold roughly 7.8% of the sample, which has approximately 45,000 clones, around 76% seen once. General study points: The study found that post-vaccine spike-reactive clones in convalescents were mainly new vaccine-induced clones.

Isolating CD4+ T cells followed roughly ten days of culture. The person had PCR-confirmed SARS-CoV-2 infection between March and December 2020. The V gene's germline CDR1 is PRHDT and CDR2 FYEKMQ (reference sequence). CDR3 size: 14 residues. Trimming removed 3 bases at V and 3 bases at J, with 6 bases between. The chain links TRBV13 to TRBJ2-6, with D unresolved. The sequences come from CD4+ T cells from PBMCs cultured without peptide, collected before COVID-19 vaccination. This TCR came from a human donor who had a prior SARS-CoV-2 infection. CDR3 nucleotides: TGTGCCAGCAGCTTGCACCTTGGGGCCAACGTCCTGACTTTC. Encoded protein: CASSLHLGANVLTF.